This record covers a single TCR beta chain. The antigen is not known. Deep-level running was used for the assay. Replicate PCRs from sorted subsets contained roughly 220 ng DNA, which is 31,000 or so T cell genomes. Method: immunoSEQ multiplex PCR; TCRdb's copy keeps in-frame clones and lacks some. Of under 750,000 clones listed, over 60% are singletons. This record comes from a study of shared clonotypes between healthy human individuals. Regarding the study as a whole: On the whole, naive subsets had larger estimated richness than memory subsets had.

The CDR3 is made up of 12 amino acids. V gave up 6 bases and J gave up 5 bases, with 10 bases separating them. The germline V gene has CDR1 LNHDA and CDR2 SQIVND (reference sequence). The CD4+ fraction was divided into a CD45RA+ naive subset and a CD45RA-negative memory subset. This chain connects TRBV19 to TRBJ2-5, with TRBD2 as a possible D gene (5 bases). The origin of this receptor is a woman aged 30 to 39 in good health. Sequencing used memory CD4+ T cells sorted from blood. Subset here: CD45RA-negative fraction. The CDR3 here is CASSRTGETQYF. CDR3 bases: TGTGCCAGTAGCCGAACGGGGGAGACCCAGTACTTC.